The entry that follows covers one TCR beta chain sequence. A single count supports this clone. Its antigen has not been determined. Base qualities are not provided; no much larger clone lies one nucleotide away. This entry belongs to a study of blood T cell repertoires in COVID-19 (dated by TCRdb to the early 2020s). Regarding the study in general: Samples covering the acute and convalescent phases of COVID-19 were provided by collaborators in the United States, Italy and Spain. The samples were drawn from the first 160 participants of the ongoing ImmuneRACE study and from 1,200 or so subjects provided by 6 global collaborators. The dataset comprised deeply sampled blood TCRbeta repertoires from subjects exposed to, actively infected with, or recovered from COVID-19. The sample metadata nearly always contained a de-identified subject ID, COVID-19 status, age in years and sex. The repertoires were released in a freely available public database intended as a resource for research on the immune response to SARS-CoV-2. The prospective study material was composed of cDNA or gDNA derived from T cells, B-cell-depleted T cells, or PBMCs. Where HLA class I and class II types were available, the types were taken from metadata supplied by the sample provider, not from assay-based typing.

Overall study outcomes, separate from this receptor: How much clinical and demographic metadata was included differed by source and by participant, and the metadata was provided uncurated.

Another Seattle source contributed samples from volunteer blood donors who had recovered from COVID-19. Whole blood was collected in K2EDTA tubes by collaborating institutions according to the institutions' own protocols. For TCRbeta analysis, collaborator samples were shipped as frozen whole blood, as isolated PBMCs, or as DNA extracted from either sample type. TCRbeta CDR3 regions were amplified from genomic DNA by means of the immunoSEQ Assay, a bias-controlled multiplex PCR. In the authors' own workflow: Within the assay, amplification of reference gene primers was used to estimate how many nucleated cells each sample contained. To quantify the absolute abundance of each unique TCRbeta CDR3 rearrangement, sequence reads were collapsed and filtered. For each sample, productive Simpson clonality was calculated by taking the square root of Simpson's diversity index across productive rearrangements. TCRdb limited this immuneACCESS table to in-frame rearrangements with V and J called. A share of clones is missing; checked studies link under half to unresolved V genes, and the rest is unexplained. That table is the source of V, J and clone size, and D and trimming were worked out from the DNA. The sample has approximately 200,000 clones on record, approximately 87% of them singletons. In total, the top ten clones hold 5.5% to 7.5% of the sample.

Sequences were obtained from peripheral blood. The TCR was taken from a man aged 55 to 70 who had recovered from COVID-19.

The CDR3 here reads CASSQLSPLHF. The nucleotides read TGTGCCAGCAGCCAACTTTCACCCCTCCACTTT. This sequence uses TRBV3-1 (or the pseudogene TRBV3-2) and TRBJ1-6; too little of a D gene remains to name it. The V and J ends are trimmed by 2 bases and 9 bases, leaving 2 bases between them. The CDR3, cysteine through phenylalanine, is 11 amino acids long. Only the CDR3 DNA stays, 33 bases, in frame from base 1. Reading the germline V gene (reference sequence) gives CDR1 LGHDT and CDR2 YNNKEL.